The 18 T cell receptor beta chains below were found in one sample sequenced in a study of cytomegalovirus exposure and HLA in healthy donors. PCR amplification relied on 60 Vbeta primers (plus 13 Jbeta primers). Repertoires were generated with immunoSEQ multiplex PCR, while TCRdb's copy carries only in-frame clones and drops some. The table records about 67,000 clones, 68% of them present only once. The specimen sequenced was PBMCs. The receptors originated from a woman under 40 in good health and CMV-seronegative.

This clone was detected only a few times. The chain has TRBV4-3 and TRBJ2-7, with 7 bases lining up with TRBD1. Germline trimming cut 0 bases from V and 6 bases from J; bases unmatched to any gene: 8. Germline V CDR1 and CDR2: LGHNA, YSLEER. The CDR3 is made up of 15 amino acids. Here the CDR3 reads CASSQDLGRGREQYF. The CDR3 DNA is TGCGCCAGCAGCCAAGATCTTGGAAGGGGGCGCGAGCAGTACTTC.

This sequence joins TRBV5-6 and TRBJ2-5; possible D gene TRBD2, 6 bases. The J call is doubtful: the DNA matches TRBJ2-7 better. Germline V gene lookup returns CDR1 SGHDT and CDR2 YYEEEE. This CDR3 has 15 amino acids. CDR3 coding DNA: TGTGCCAGCAGCCCCGGGCCGGGGGAGGCCTACGAGCAGTACTTC. Amino acids: CASSPGPGEAYEQYF.

The V gene is TRBV6-1, the J gene TRBJ1-1; D ambiguous. V gave up 11 bases and J gave up 1 base, with 8 bases separating them. Germline V gene sequence: CDR1 MNHNS, CDR2 SASEGT. CDR3 length: 11 amino acids. This CDR3 is CAGWQNTEAFF. The CDR3 nucleotides are TGTGCCGGCTGGCAGAACACTGAAGCTTTCTTT.

The CDR3 nucleotides read TGCGCCAGCAGCTCTCCGGGGAACACTGAAGCTTTCTTT. Translating gives CASSSPGNTEAFF. The J gene is TRBJ1-1, the V gene TRBV5-1; D is unclear. Trimming stripped 3 bases from V and 1 base from J, with 7 bases between. From germline, CDR1 is SGHRS and CDR2 YFSETQ. This CDR3 has 13 amino acids.

This clone came up a few times. The DNA for the CDR3 is TGTGCCAGCAGCAAAGGAATGGGACAGTATTTTGTCTACGAGCAGTACTTC. The encoded protein is CASSKGMGQYFVYEQYF. The rearrangement links TRBV21-1 to TRBJ2-7; the table gives TRBD1 as D, unverified against the DNA. TRBV21-1 is shown as a pseudogene. CDR3 size: 17 residues.

This chain connects TRBV7-9 to TRBJ2-2, with D possibly matching TRBD1 (5 bases). The CDR3 is made up of 14 amino acids. V lost 4 bases and J 6 bases, leaving 12 bases between the germline ends. Germline CDR1 SEHNR, CDR2 FQNEAQ (reference sequence). CDR3 residues: CASSSRTNSGELFF. The CDR3 coding sequence is TGTGCCAGCAGCTCACGGACAAACTCCGGGGAGCTGTTTTTT.

The V gene is TRBV4-1, the J gene TRBJ1-5; D is ambiguous. Trimming cost V 0 bases and J 0 bases, with 9 bases left between them. Germline lookup yields CDR1 MGHRA and CDR2 YSYEKL. The CDR3 sequence is 16 residues long. Here the CDR3 DNA reads TGCGCCAGCAGCCAAGATCTGGGCAGTAGCAATCAGCCCCAGCATTTT. Protein product: CASSQDLGSSNQPQHF.

The rearrangement uses TRBV30 and TRBJ2-5; 7 nucleotides align to TRBD1. The CDR3 has 12 amino acids. Germline CDR1 and CDR2: GTSNPN and SVGIG (reference sequence). Trimming removed 5 bases from V and 5 bases from J; junction bases left unmatched: 5. The CDR3, as DNA: TGTGCCTGGGACAGGGCCATGGAGACCCAGTACTTC. Amino acids: CAWDRAMETQYF.

CDR3 protein: CASRLTTGGDIQYF. CDR3 DNA sequence: TGCGCCAGCAGACTAACTACAGGGGGTGACATTCAGTACTTC. The chain couples TRBV5-1 to TRBJ2-4; 8 bases match TRBD1. Unmatched junction bases numbered 9, after V lost 5 bases and J lost 8 bases. CDR1 SGHRS and CDR2 YFSETQ come from the germline V gene. The CDR3 covers 14 residues.

This clone was seen only a few times. V is TRBV5-1 and J is TRBJ1-2, with D maybe TRBD1 (6 bases). V gave up 0 bases and J gave up 4 bases, with 10 bases separating them. Looked up from germline, CDR1 is SGHRS and CDR2 is YFSETQ. This CDR3 spans 14 amino acids. The CDR3 loop is CASSLVTGIYGYTF. In DNA form, the CDR3 reads TGCGCCAGCAGCTTGGTCACAGGGATCTATGGCTACACCTTC. Together with reference TRBV5-1 and TRBJ1-2, the CDR3 gives the full variable domain: KAGVTQTPRYLIKTRGQQVTLSCSPISGHRSVSWYQQTPGQGLQFLFEYFSETQRNKGNFPGRFSGRQFSNSRSEMNVSTLELGDSALYLCASSLVTGIYGYTFGSGTRLTVV.

Only one count was recorded for this clone. V gene TRBV19 combines with J gene TRBJ1-4; 11 bases align to TRBD1. The CDR3 sequence is 17 residues long. The germline CDR1 and CDR2 sequences are LNHDA and SQIVND (reference sequence). V gave up 5 bases and J gave up 8 bases; unmatched junction bases: 13. The CDR3 nucleotides are TGTGCCAGTAGTGCCGGAGGGAGGGGACAGGGGGGCGAAAAACTGTTTTTT. Translation: CASSAGGRGQGGEKLFF.

V is TRBV5-1 and J is TRBJ2-7; D possibly corresponds to TRBD2 (6 bases). The CDR3 totals 16 residues. The germline V and J ends were trimmed by 0 bases and 2 bases, with 15 bases remaining between them. Germline values: CDR1 SGHRS, CDR2 YFSETQ. The DNA for the CDR3 is TGCGCCAGCAGCTTGGCCGGTTCGGGGGTTGCCTACGAGCAGTACTTC. It specifies CASSLAGSGVAYEQYF.

This clone was observed a few times. V is TRBV10-1 and J is TRBJ1-1, with a possible D match to TRBD1 (6 bases). Germline-derived CDR1 and CDR2 are WNHNN and SYGVQD (reference sequence). Trimming removed 6 bases from V and 2 bases from J, with 10 bases in between. This CDR3 contains 13 residues. The CDR3 sequence: CASSRGDNTEAFF. The DNA of the CDR3 is TGCGCCAGCAGCAGGGGCGACAACACTGAAGCTTTCTTT.

The V gene is TRBV7-3, the J gene TRBJ2-3; possible D gene TRBD1, 5 bases. Germline CDR1 is SGHTA and CDR2 is FQGTGA. V was pared by 5 bases and J by 2 bases, with 14 bases between. The CDR3 totals 15 residues. Written as DNA, the CDR3 is TGTGCCAGCAGCCCTACAATGGACACCACAGATACGCAGTATTTT. Its translation is CASSPTMDTTDTQYF.

This chain joins TRBV4-1 and TRBJ1-5, with D perhaps TRBD1 (5 bases). This CDR3 region has 14 residues. The germline gives CDR1 MGHRA, CDR2 YSYEKL. Trimming left V 3 bases short and J 7 bases short, with 13 bases between. The CDR3 nucleotides are TGCGCCAGCAGCCAGAACCTTAAGGGGCAGCCCCAGCATTTT. Translated: CASSQNLKGQPQHF.

The rearrangement joins TRBV6-1 to TRBJ2-1; TRBD1 is a possible D gene (5 bases). Trimming removed 5 bases at V and 3 bases at J, with 8 bases between. The germline V gene has CDR1 MNHNS and CDR2 SASEGT. CDR3 length: 13 amino acids. The CDR3 DNA follows: TGTGCCAGCAGTCAGGGTTTCTACAATGAGCAGTTCTTC. Residues: CASSQGFYNEQFF.

The V gene is TRBV6-1, the J gene TRBJ2-7; 9 nucleotides agree with TRBD1. CDR3 length: 13 residues. Germline trimming cut 11 bases from V and 6 bases from J; bases unmatched to any gene: 11. Per germline, CDR1 MNHNS and CDR2 SASEGT. In DNA form, the CDR3 reads TGTGCCGGCAACGGACAGGGGAGGTTCGAGCAGTACTTC. Translating gives CAGNGQGRFEQYF.

The chain couples TRBV11-2 to TRBJ2-3, with D perhaps matching TRBD1 (5 bases). Germline V gives CDR1 SGHAT, CDR2 FQNNGV. The CDR3 spans 15 residues. Between the trimmed V and J ends, which lost 3 bases and 0 bases, there was a span of 10 bases. The CDR3 loop is CASSLWGRSTDTQYF. CDR3 nucleotide sequence: TGTGCCAGCAGCTTGTGGGGCAGGAGCACAGATACGCAGTATTTT. Based on the CDR3 plus reference TRBV11-2 and TRBJ2-3, the full variable domain is EAGVAQSPRYKIIEKRQSVAFWCNPISGHATLYWYQQILGQGPKLLIQFQNNGVVDDSQLPKDRFSAERLKGVDSTLKIQPAKLEDSAVYLCASSLWGRSTDTQYFGPGTRLTVL.